This T cell receptor (beta chain) was identified in a study of T cell changes during pregnancy in multiple sclerosis. Looked up from germline, CDR1 is SGHTS and CDR2 is YDEGEE. V lost 2 bases to trimming and J lost 7 bases, with 12 bases between them. The CDR3 runs 14 residues. Only in-frame clones appear in the TCRdb table, and some are missing; sequencing was by immunoSEQ multiplex PCR. Counted here are around 65,000 clones, under 95% occurring once; the ten biggest clones make up approximately 1.5%. The chain combines TRBV5-8 with TRBJ1-4; D is unclear. The TCR was taken from a female donor in good health, enrolled as a control in a pregnancy study. This specimen consisted of peripheral blood, obtained in the third trimester of pregnancy. CDR3 sequence: CASSFRLLGEKLFF. As DNA, the CDR3 is TGTGCCAGCAGCTTCCGACTCTTGGGTGAAAAACTGTTTTTT.